The 10 T cell receptor beta chains below all came from one sample that was sequenced in a study of blood T cell repertoires in COVID-19. Data came from immunoSEQ multiplex PCR; TCRdb stores just in-frame clones and leaves some out. The sample lists over 60,000 clones; approximately 85% were seen once. What was sequenced was peripheral blood. Every receptor here comes from a woman aged 80 or over with active or convalescent COVID-19.

This clone was found once. The chain carries TRBV4-3 and TRBJ2-3, with 9 bases identical to TRBD1. The germline V gene encodes CDR1 LGHNA and CDR2 YSLEER. The V and J ends lost 2 bases and 6 bases, in that order; junction bases with no gene match: 6. The length of the CDR3 is 15 residues. CDR3 in amino acids: CASSQYIGQGDTQYF. The CDR3 bases are TGCGCCAGCAGCCAATACATCGGACAGGGGGATACGCAGTATTTT.

The V and J genes are TRBV2 and TRBJ2-3, with a tentative D call TRBD2 (6 bases). There are 16 residues in the CDR3. Germline values: CDR1 SNHLY, CDR2 FYNNEI. With 5 bases removed from V and 2 bases from J, the gap between germline ends came to 17 bases. CDR3 in DNA: TGTGCCAGCAGTCCTCGTGGCGGGGAAACCACAGATACGCAGTATTTT. Translation gives CASSPRGGETTDTQYF. The entire variable domain, with the rest obtained from reference TRBV2 and TRBJ2-3, is as follows: EPEVTQTPSHQVTQMGQEVILRCVPISNHLYFYWYRQILGQKVEFLVSFYNNEISEKSEIFDDQFSVERPDGSNFTLKIRSTKLEDSAMYFCASSPRGGETTDTQYFGPGTRLTVL.

The genes are TRBV7-6 and TRBJ2-1, with TRBD2 matching 13 bases. The trim removed 5 bases at V and 9 bases at J, leaving 7 bases unmatched. The CDR3 has 15 amino acids. Germline assignment: CDR1 SGHVS and CDR2 FNYEAQ. Here the CDR3 reads CASSTGTSGVSEQFF. In nucleotides, the CDR3 is TGTGCCAGCAGCACGGGGACTAGCGGGGTTTCTGAGCAGTTCTTC.

The chain carries TRBV9 and TRBJ2-5, with 11 positions matching TRBD2. Germline CDR1 is SGDLS and CDR2 is YYNGEE. This CDR3 contains 15 residues. Trimming removed 3 bases from V and 2 bases from J; junction bases left unmatched: 3. This CDR3 reads CASSARLAGQETQYF. The CDR3, as DNA: TGTGCCAGCAGCGCAAGACTAGCGGGGCAAGAGACCCAGTACTTC.

The J gene is TRBJ1-6, the V gene TRBV15; D uncertain. Germline V CDR1 and CDR2: LNHNV, YYDKDF (reference sequence). The V and J ends lost 7 bases and 0 bases respectively, with 10 bases between them. This CDR3 comprises 15 residues. The CDR3 reads CATTKESSYNSPLHF. CDR3 sequence (DNA): TGTGCCACCACCAAAGAGAGCTCCTATAATTCACCCCTCCACTTT.

The V and J genes are TRBV27 and TRBJ1-2, with 7 bases matching TRBD1. J gave up 4 bases and V 5 bases, and 7 bases lay outside the gene matches. Germline CDR1 is MNHEY and CDR2 is SMNVEV (reference sequence). The CDR3 has 14 amino acids. Here the CDR3 reads CASSPGTVGYGYTF. CDR3 nucleotides: TGTGCCAGCAGTCCCGGGACAGTCGGCTATGGCTACACCTTC.

V usage is TRBV4-1 and J usage is TRBJ2-1, with 10 bases that match TRBD2. Germline V gene lookup returns CDR1 MGHRA and CDR2 YSYEKL. The V gene end was trimmed by 0 bases and the J gene end by 6 bases; junction bases not matched to a gene: 11. The CDR3 length is 18 residues. CDR3 sequence (DNA): TGCGCCAGCAGCCAAGAACGCTTGTCTAGCGGGGGTCCCAATGAGCAGTTCTTC. Encoded protein: CASSQERLSSGGPNEQFF.

The chain uses TRBV6-5 and TRBJ1-1; D remains ambiguous. Germline CDR1 MNHEY, CDR2 SVGAGI. The V end was cut by 5 bases, the J end by 1 base, with 8 bases between. The CDR3 loop spans 13 amino acids. In nucleotides, the CDR3 is TGTGCCAGCAGTCGTTGGCAGAACACTGAAGCTTTCTTT. Amino acids: CASSRWQNTEAFF.

This clone has just a few counts. The chain uses TRBV7-9 and TRBJ2-7, with D perhaps TRBD2 (6 bases). In germline, CDR1 is SEHNR, CDR2 FQNEAQ (reference sequence). Trimming shortened V by 4 bases and J by 3 bases, and 13 bases separated the two germline ends. This CDR3 has 14 residues. For the CDR3, the DNA is TGTGCCAGCAGCTCCGGGACTCCTGTCTACGAGCAGTACTTC. It specifies CASSSGTPVYEQYF.

The chain recombines TRBV29-1 with TRBJ2-5; a possible D gene is TRBD2 (6 bases). This CDR3 is built from 12 residues. Trimming removed 3 bases at V and 4 bases at J, with 9 bases between. Per the germline V gene, CDR1 is SQVTM and CDR2 is ANQGSEA. CDR3 loop: CSVERGRETQYF. CDR3 nucleotide sequence: TGCAGCGTTGAGCGGGGAAGAGAGACCCAGTACTTC.